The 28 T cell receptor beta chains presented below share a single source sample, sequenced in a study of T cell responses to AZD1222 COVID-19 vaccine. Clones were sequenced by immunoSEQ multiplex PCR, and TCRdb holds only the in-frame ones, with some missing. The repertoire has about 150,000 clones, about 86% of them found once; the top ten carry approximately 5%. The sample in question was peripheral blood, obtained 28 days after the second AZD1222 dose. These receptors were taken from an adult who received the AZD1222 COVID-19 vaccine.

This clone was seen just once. In DNA form, the CDR3 reads TGTGCCTGGAGTGGGGGGACAGGCCGCTCCTATAATTCACCCCTCCACTTT. This sequence encodes CAWSGGTGRSYNSPLHF. V gene TRBV30 combines with J gene TRBJ1-6, with TRBD1 matching over 8 bases. Looked up from germline, CDR1 is GTSNPN and CDR2 is SVGIG (reference sequence). The ends lost 1 base at V and 0 bases at J; junction bases unmatched: 5. The CDR3 spans 17 residues.

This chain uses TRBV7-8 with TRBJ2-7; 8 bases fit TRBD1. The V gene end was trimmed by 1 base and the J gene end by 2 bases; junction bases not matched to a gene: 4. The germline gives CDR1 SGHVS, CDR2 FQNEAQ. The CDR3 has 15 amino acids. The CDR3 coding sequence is TGTGCCAGCAGCTTAGAGACAGGGGCGACCTACGAGCAGTACTTC. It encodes CASSLETGATYEQYF.

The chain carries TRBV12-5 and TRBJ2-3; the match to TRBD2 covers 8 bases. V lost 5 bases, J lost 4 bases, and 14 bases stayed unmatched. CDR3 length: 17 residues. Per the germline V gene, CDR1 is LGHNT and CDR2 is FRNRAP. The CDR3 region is CASGLRPSREGSDTQYF. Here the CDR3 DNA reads TGTGCTAGTGGTCTACGCCCCTCCCGGGAGGGTTCAGATACGCAGTATTTT.

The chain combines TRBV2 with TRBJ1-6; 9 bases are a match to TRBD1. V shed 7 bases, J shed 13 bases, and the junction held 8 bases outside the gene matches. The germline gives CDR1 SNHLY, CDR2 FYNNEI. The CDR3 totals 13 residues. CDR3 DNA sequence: TGTGCCAGCAAAGGACAGGGGATTAATCCCCTCCACTTT. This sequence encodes CASKGQGINPLHF.

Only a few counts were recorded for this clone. In DNA form, the CDR3 reads TGTGCCAGCAGCGTATTGAGTATCCCGGACCGGAGGGCCCAGTACTTC. Amino acid sequence: CASSVLSIPDRRAQYF. The V and J genes are TRBV9 and TRBJ2-5, with D tentatively TRBD2 (6 bases). The CDR3 is made up of 16 amino acids. In germline, CDR1 is SGDLS, CDR2 YYNGEE. V lost 1 base and J 9 bases, leaving 22 bases between the germline ends.

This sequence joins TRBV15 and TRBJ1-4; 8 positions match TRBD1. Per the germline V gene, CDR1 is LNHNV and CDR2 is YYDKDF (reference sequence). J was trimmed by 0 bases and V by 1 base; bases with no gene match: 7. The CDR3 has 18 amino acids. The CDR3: CATSRGWGQAATNEKLFF. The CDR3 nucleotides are TGTGCCACCAGCAGAGGTTGGGGACAGGCCGCAACTAATGAAAAACTGTTTTTT.

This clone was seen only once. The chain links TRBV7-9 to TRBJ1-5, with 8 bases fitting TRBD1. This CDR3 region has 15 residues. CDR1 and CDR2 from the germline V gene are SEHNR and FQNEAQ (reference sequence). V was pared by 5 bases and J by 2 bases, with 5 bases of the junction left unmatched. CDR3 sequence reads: CASSPRGPGNQPQHF. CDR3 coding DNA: TGTGCCAGCAGCCCCAGGGGGCCAGGCAATCAGCCCCAGCATTTT.

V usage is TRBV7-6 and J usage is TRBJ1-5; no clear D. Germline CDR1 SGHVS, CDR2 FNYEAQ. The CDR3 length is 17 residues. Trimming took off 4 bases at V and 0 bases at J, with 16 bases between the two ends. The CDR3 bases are TGTGCCAGCAGCTCAACCCCCAGCCTTTTTAGCAATCAGCCCCAGCATTTT. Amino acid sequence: CASSSTPSLFSNQPQHF.

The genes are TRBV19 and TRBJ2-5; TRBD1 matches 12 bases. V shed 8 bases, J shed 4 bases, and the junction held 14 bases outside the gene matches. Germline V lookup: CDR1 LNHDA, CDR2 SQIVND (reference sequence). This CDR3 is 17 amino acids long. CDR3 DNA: TGTGCCAGTCAGGGAGGCCGGGACAGGGGGCGCGGAGAGACCCAGTACTTC. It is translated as CASQGGRDRGRGETQYF.

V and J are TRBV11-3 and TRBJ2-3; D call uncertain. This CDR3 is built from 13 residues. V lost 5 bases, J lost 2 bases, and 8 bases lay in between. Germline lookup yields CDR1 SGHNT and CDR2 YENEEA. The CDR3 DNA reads TGTGCCAGCAGCCCGACTTACACAGATACGCAGTATTTT. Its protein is CASSPTYTDTQYF.

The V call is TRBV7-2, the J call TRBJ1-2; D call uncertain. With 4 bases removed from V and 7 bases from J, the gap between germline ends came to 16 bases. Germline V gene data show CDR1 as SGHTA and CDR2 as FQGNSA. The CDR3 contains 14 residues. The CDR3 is CASSSNPGPLGYTF. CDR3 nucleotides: TGTGCCAGCAGCTCCAATCCCGGCCCTCTTGGCTACACCTTC.

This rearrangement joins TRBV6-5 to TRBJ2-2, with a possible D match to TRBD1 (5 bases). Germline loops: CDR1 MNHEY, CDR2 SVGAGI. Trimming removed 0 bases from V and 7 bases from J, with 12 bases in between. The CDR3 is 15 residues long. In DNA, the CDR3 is TGTGCCAGCAGTTACTCTGGACCCCAGGGCGGGGAGCTGTTTTTT. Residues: CASSYSGPQGGELFF.

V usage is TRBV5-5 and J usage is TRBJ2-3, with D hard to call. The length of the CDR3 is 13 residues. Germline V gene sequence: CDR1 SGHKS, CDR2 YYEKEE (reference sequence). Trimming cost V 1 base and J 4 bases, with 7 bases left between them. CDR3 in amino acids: CASSLLAPDTQYF. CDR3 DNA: TGTGCCAGCAGCTTGCTCGCGCCAGATACGCAGTATTTT.

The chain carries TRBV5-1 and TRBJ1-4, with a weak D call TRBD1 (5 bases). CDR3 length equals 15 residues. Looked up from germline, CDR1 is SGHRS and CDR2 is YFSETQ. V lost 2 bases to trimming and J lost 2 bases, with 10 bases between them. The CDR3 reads CASSFQGGTNEKLFF. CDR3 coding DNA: TGCGCCAGCAGCTTCCAGGGTGGGACTAATGAAAAACTGTTTTTT.

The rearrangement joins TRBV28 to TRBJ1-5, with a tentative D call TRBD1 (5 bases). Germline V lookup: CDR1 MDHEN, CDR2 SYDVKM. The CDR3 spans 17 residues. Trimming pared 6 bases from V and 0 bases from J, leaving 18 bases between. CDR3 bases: TGTGCCAGCAGCCGAACCCCGGGGGGATATAGCAATCAGCCCCAGCATTTT. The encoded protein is CASSRTPGGYSNQPQHF.

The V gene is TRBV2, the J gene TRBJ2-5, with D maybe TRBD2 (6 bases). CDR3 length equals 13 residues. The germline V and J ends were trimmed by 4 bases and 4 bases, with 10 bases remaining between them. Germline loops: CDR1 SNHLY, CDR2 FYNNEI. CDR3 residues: CASSVLGGETQYF. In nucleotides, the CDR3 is TGTGCCAGCAGTGTTTTGGGAGGAGAGACCCAGTACTTC.

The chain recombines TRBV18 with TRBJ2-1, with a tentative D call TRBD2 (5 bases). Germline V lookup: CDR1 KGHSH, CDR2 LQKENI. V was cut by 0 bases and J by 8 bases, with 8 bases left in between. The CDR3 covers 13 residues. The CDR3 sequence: CASSPPMRDEQFF. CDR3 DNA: TGTGCCAGCTCACCACCGATGAGGGATGAGCAGTTCTTC.

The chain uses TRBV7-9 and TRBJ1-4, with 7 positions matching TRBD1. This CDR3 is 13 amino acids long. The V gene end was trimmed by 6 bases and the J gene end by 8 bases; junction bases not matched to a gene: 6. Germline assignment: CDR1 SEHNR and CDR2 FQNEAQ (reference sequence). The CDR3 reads CASRDRQREKLFF. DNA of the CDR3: TGTGCCAGCAGGGACAGGCAGCGGGAAAAACTGTTTTTT.

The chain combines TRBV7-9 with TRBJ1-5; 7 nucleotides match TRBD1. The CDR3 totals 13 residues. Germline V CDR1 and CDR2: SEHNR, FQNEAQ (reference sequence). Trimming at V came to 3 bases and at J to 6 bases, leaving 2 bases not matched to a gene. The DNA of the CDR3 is TGTGCCAGCAGCTTGGGACAGTCTCAGCCCCAGCATTTT. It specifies CASSLGQSQPQHF.

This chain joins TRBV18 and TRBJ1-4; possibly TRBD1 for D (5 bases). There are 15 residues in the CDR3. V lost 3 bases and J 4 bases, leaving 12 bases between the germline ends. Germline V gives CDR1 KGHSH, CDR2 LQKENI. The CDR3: CASSPGRGLNEKLFF. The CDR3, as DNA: TGTGCCAGCTCACCCGGAAGGGGACTTAATGAAAAACTGTTTTTT.

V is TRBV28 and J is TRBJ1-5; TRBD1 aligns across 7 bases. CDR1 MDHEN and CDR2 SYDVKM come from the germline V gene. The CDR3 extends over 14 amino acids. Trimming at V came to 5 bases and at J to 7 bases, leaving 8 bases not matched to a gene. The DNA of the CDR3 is TGTGCCAGCAGTCCACAGGGGTCGGGCCAGCCCCAGCATTTT. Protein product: CASSPQGSGQPQHF.

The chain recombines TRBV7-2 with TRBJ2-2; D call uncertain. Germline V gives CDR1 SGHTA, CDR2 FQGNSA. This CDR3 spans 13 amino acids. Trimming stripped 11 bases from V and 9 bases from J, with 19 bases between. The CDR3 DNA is TGTGCCTCGGAGTTAGGGCTAGGCAGGGAGCTGTTTTTT. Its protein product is CASELGLGRELFF.

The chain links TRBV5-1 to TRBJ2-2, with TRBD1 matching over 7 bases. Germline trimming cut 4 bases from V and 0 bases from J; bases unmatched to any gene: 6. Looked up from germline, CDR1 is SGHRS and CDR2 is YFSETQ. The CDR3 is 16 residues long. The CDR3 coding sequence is TGCGCCAGCAGCCCAAACAGGGGAGCGAACACCGGGGAGCTGTTTTTT. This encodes CASSPNRGANTGELFF.

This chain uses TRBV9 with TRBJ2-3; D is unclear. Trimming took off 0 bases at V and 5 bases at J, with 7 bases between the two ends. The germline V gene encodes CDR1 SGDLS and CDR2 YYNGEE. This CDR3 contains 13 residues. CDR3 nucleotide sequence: TGTGCCAGCAGCGTAGTGTTTGGAGATACGCAGTATTTT. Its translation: CASSVVFGDTQYF.

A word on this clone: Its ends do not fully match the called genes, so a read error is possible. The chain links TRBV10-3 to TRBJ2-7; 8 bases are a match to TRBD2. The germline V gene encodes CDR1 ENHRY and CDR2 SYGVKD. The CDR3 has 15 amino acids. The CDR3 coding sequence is TGTGCCATCAGTGCCTCCGGGGGGGTACAGGAGCGGGCTGACTTC. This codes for CAISASGGVQERADF.

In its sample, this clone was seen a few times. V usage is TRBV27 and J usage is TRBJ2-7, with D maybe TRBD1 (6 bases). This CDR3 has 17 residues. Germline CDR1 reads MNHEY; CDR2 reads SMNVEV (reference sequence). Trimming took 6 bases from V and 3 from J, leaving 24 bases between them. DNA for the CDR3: TGTGCCAGCAGAGGCCCGGAACAGGGTATTTCTGTCTACGAGCAGTACTTC. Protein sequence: CASRGPEQGISVYEQYF.

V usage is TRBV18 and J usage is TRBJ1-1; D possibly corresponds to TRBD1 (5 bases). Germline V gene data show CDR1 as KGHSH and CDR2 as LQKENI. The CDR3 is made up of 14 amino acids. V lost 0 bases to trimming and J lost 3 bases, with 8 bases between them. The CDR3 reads CASSPPLGDTEAFF. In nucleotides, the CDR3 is TGTGCCAGCTCACCACCGCTAGGGGACACTGAAGCTTTCTTT.

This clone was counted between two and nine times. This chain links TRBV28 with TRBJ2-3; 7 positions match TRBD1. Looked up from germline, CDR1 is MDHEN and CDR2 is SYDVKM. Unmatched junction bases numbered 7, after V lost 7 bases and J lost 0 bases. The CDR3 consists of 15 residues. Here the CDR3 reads CASIDETGSTDTQYF. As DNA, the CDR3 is TGTGCCAGCATTGACGAGACAGGGAGCACAGATACGCAGTATTTT.